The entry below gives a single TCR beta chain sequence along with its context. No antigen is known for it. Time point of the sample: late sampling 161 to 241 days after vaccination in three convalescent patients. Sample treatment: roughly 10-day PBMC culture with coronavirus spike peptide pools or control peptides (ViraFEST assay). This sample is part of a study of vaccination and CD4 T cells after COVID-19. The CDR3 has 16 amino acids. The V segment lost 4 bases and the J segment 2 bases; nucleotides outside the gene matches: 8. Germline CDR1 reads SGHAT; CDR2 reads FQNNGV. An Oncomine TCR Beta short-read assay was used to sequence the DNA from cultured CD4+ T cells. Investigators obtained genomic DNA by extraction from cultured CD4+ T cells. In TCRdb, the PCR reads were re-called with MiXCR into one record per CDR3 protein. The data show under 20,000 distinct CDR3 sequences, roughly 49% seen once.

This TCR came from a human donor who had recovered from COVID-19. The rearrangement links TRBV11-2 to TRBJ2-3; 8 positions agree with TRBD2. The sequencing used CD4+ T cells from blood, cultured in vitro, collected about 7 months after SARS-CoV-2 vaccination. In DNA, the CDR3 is TGTGCCAGCAGCTCCTTAGCGGGGCACACCACAGATACGCAGTATTTT. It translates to CASSSLAGHTTDTQYF.